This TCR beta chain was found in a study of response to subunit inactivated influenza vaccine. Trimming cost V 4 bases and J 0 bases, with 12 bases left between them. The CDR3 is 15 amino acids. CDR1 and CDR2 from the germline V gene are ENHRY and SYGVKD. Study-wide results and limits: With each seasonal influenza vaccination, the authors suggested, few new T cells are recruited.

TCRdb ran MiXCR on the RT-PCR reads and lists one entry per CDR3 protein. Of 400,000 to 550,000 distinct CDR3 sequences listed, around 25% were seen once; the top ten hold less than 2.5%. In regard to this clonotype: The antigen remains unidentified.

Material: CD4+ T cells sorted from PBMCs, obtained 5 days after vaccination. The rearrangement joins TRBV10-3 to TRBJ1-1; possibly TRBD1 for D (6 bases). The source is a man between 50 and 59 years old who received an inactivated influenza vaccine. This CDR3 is CAISVGGNMNTEAFF. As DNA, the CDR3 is TGTGCCATCAGTGTGGGGGGCAACATGAACACTGAAGCTTTCTTT.